The 9 T cell receptor beta chains below come from one sample, sequenced in a study of T-cell reconstitution after alpha-beta-depleted transplantation in children. During its preparation, the TCRbeta library received unique molecular identifiers. Using its own MiXCR run on the PCR reads, TCRdb lists one record per CDR3 protein. The table includes over 200,000 distinct CDR3 sequences, approximately 9.5% detected once. The source material was PBMCs from the stem cell graft donor, sampled from the stem cell graft. These receptors all stem from a human donor who donated a stem cell graft to a child with acute lymphoblastic leukemia.

This sequence joins TRBV2 and TRBJ2-7; 11 nucleotides match TRBD1. The V and J ends lost 4 bases and 4 bases, in that order; junction bases with no gene match: 6. Looked up from germline, CDR1 is SNHLY and CDR2 is FYNNEI. The CDR3 contains 15 residues. As DNA, the CDR3 is TGTGCCAGCAGTGGCGGGACAGGGGGGAAGTACGAGCAGTACTTC. This sequence encodes CASSGGTGGKYEQYF.

This clonotype was recorded at least ten times. The J gene is TRBJ1-1, the V gene TRBV5-1, with 10 nucleotides matching TRBD1. The germline V gene has CDR1 SGHRS and CDR2 YFSETQ. The V and J ends lost 3 bases and 5 bases, in that order; junction bases with no gene match: 10. The CDR3 covers 16 residues. CDR3 in amino acids: CASSYGTGVSVTEAFF. In DNA form, the CDR3 reads TGCGCCAGCAGCTACGGGACAGGGGTGAGTGTTACTGAAGCTTTCTTT.

The chain couples TRBV20-1 to TRBJ1-2; D unclear. CDR3 length: 12 residues. Germline V lookup: CDR1 DFQATT, CDR2 SNEGSKA (reference sequence). The V end was cut by 5 bases, the J end by 7 bases, with 14 bases between. In DNA form, the CDR3 reads TGCAGTGCTTTCTTAGACCGGACTGGCTACACCTTC. As protein: CSAFLDRTGYTF.

J is TRBJ2-7 and V is TRBV7-2, with 8 bases fitting TRBD1. The CDR3 has 17 amino acids. CDR1 is SGHTA, CDR2 FQGNSA, per germline. Germline trimming cut 2 bases from V and 3 bases from J; bases unmatched to any gene: 12. The CDR3 DNA reads TGTGCCAGCAGCTTACCTGGCCCAGGGGGCCATAACTACGAGCAGTACTTC. Residues: CASSLPGPGGHNYEQYF.

This clonotype occurred many times. This rearrangement joins TRBV5-6 to TRBJ1-1; D is unclear. There are 14 residues in the CDR3. In germline, CDR1 is SGHDT, CDR2 YYEEEE. V gave up 0 bases and J gave up 0 bases, with 6 bases separating them. CDR3 residues: CASSLANMNTEAFF. The CDR3 DNA reads TGTGCCAGCAGCTTGGCCAATATGAACACTGAAGCTTTCTTT.

This clonotype was observed a handful of times. The chain joins TRBV20-1 to TRBJ1-2; 8 bases align to TRBD1. Germline trimming cut 3 bases from V and 7 bases from J; bases unmatched to any gene: 7. This CDR3 has 13 residues. Looked up from germline, CDR1 is DFQATT and CDR2 is SNEGSKA (reference sequence). The DNA of the CDR3 is TGCAGTGCTAGCTTTGGACAGGGACTTGGCTACACCTTC. This sequence encodes CSASFGQGLGYTF.

This clonotype has a count of ten or more. The V call is TRBV12-5, the J call TRBJ2-1; D may correspond to TRBD1 or TRBD2 (5 bases each). Trimming left V 6 bases short and J 7 bases short, with 16 bases between. This CDR3 region has 14 residues. Looked up from germline, CDR1 is LGHNT and CDR2 is FRNRAP. As DNA, the CDR3 is TGTGCTAGTGGCGTGGGGCCTAGCAGGAATGAGCAGTTCTTC. This codes for CASGVGPSRNEQFF.

This clonotype was observed at least ten times. This chain connects TRBV3-1 to TRBJ2-7, with D possibly matching TRBD2 (5 bases). This CDR3 comprises 16 residues. Germline V gene lookup returns CDR1 LGHDT and CDR2 YNNKEL (reference sequence). V lost 0 bases and J 5 bases, leaving 17 bases between the germline ends. The DNA of the CDR3 is TGTGCCAGCAGCCAAGAGACTACTCGATATTCTAACGAGCAGTACTTC. Translating it yields CASSQETTRYSNEQYF.

This clonotype was recorded at least ten times. The chain has TRBV6-6 and TRBJ2-4, with TRBD1 matching 9 bases. V dropped 6 bases and J dropped 7; count of bases not matched to a gene: 4. Germline V gene lookup returns CDR1 MNHNY and CDR2 SVGAGI (reference sequence). This CDR3 has 13 residues. CDR3 sequence reads: CASRQTGGNIQYF. CDR3 DNA: TGTGCCAGCAGACAGACAGGGGGGAACATTCAGTACTTC.